Presented here are 15 T cell receptor beta chains from one specimen sequenced in a study of T cells after yellow fever vaccination. TCRdb ran MiXCR on the 5' RACE reads and lists one entry per CDR3 protein. This table has under 600,000 distinct CDR3 sequences, 20% to 25% appearing once. Sequenced here: PBMCs, sampled roughly 20 days after the first yellow fever vaccination. The receptors were sampled from a man between 18 and 35 years old who received the YFV17D yellow fever vaccine.

This clonotype was seen more than once but under ten times. The V and J genes are TRBV7-2 and TRBJ1-1; D possibly corresponds to TRBD1 (6 bases). CDR1 is SGHTA, CDR2 FQGNSA, per germline. This CDR3 has 13 amino acids. Trimming pared 3 bases from V and 4 bases from J, leaving 9 bases between. This chain's CDR3 is CASSFSRGTEAFF. CDR3 bases: TGTGCCAGCAGCTTTTCCAGGGGCACTGAAGCTTTCTTT.

The rearrangement joins TRBV7-3 to TRBJ2-1; 9 bases agree with TRBD1. The CDR3 totals 15 residues. The V segment lost 5 bases and the J segment 4 bases; nucleotides outside the gene matches: 6. Germline CDR1 is SGHTA and CDR2 is FQGTGA. The CDR3 nucleotides read TGTGCCAGCAGCCCCCTCGGGACAGGGTACAATGAGCAGTTCTTC. This translates into CASSPLGTGYNEQFF. The full variable domain, rest sourced from reference TRBV7-3 and TRBJ2-1, is GAGVSQTPSNKVTEKGKYVELRCDPISGHTALYWYRQSLGQGPEFLIYFQGTGAADDSGLPNDRFFAVRPEGSVSTLKIQRTERGDSAVYLCASSPLGTGYNEQFFGPGTRLTVL.

Only a few counts were recorded for this clonotype. The chain is built from TRBV20-1 and TRBJ1-1, with a possible D match to TRBD1 (5 bases). Trimming removed 6 bases from V and 5 bases from J, with 19 bases in between. This CDR3 spans 14 amino acids. Per germline, CDR1 DFQATT and CDR2 SNEGSKA (reference sequence). In DNA form, the CDR3 reads TGCAGTGCACGGGGGGGGTTGATTCAGACTGAAGCTTTCTTT. It codes for CSARGGLIQTEAFF.

This chain joins TRBV12-5 and TRBJ2-5, with 9 bases lining up with TRBD2. The V and J ends lost 5 bases and 4 bases, in that order; junction bases with no gene match: 2. Germline V gene data show CDR1 as LGHNT and CDR2 as FRNRAP. This CDR3 has 13 amino acids. CDR3 coding DNA: TGTGCTAGTGGTCTAGCGGGGTCAGAGACCCAGTACTTC. Its translation is CASGLAGSETQYF.

This clonotype occurred a few times. The rearrangement joins TRBV12-3 or TRBV12-4 to TRBJ1-6; 9 nucleotides agree with TRBD1. The CDR3 length is 13 residues. V dropped 6 bases and J dropped 9; count of bases not matched to a gene: 3. The CDR3 reads CASSGQGFSPLHF. CDR3 DNA sequence: TGTGCCAGCAGCGGACAGGGGTTTTCACCCCTCCACTTT.

The CDR3 protein is CASRARGTANQPQHF. CDR3 DNA sequence: TGTGCCAGCAGGGCCCGCGGGACAGCAAATCAGCCCCAGCATTTT. The chain recombines TRBV12-3 or TRBV12-4 with TRBJ1-5, with 7 bases identical to TRBD1. CDR3 length equals 15 residues. The trim removed 6 bases at V and 4 bases at J, leaving 9 bases unmatched.

This clonotype has a handful of counts. The J gene is TRBJ1-6, the V gene TRBV12-3 or TRBV12-4; maybe TRBD1 (6 bases). Trimming removed 6 bases from V and 8 bases from J, with 17 bases in between. The CDR3 has 15 residues. CDR3 sequence: CASSPPGGADSPLHF. DNA for the CDR3: TGTGCCAGCAGCCCTCCCGGGGGGGCCGATTCACCCCTCCACTTT.

This sequence joins TRBV7-3 and TRBJ2-2; no reliable D call. In germline, CDR1 is SGHTA, CDR2 FQGTGA. Trimming removed 8 bases at V and 1 base at J, with 8 bases between. This CDR3 is built from 13 residues. The CDR3 DNA reads as TGTGCCAGCGCTCAGGAGAACACCGGGGAGCTGTTTTTT. As protein: CASAQENTGELFF.

The chain couples TRBV29-1 to TRBJ2-5; 8 bases are a match to TRBD2. This CDR3 spans 12 amino acids. The V segment lost 7 bases and the J segment 5 bases; nucleotides outside the gene matches: 6. The germline gives CDR1 SQVTM, CDR2 ANQGSEA. CDR3 nucleotide sequence: TGCAGCGCAATGACTAGCGCGGAGACCCAGTACTTC. Translating it yields CSAMTSAETQYF.

This clonotype was detected only a few times. The chain employs TRBV7-2 and TRBJ2-5, with D possibly being TRBD1 (5 bases). The CDR3 spans 15 residues. The germline V gene has CDR1 SGHTA and CDR2 FQGNSA. The V gene lost 6 bases and the J gene lost 5 bases, with 19 bases spanning the gap. The CDR3 loop reads CASSYQGSLGETQYF. The CDR3 DNA is TGTGCCAGCAGTTACCAGGGATCTCTCGGGGAGACCCAGTACTTC.

Note on this clonotype: Since a much larger clone is just one base distant, this may be a read error. The chain links TRBV5-1 to TRBJ2-1; D remains ambiguous. The CDR3 totals 16 residues. The germline CDR1 and CDR2 sequences are SGHRS and YFSETQ. The CDR3 bases are TGCGCCAGCAGCTTGGAGGCAGGTAGCTCCTACAATGAGCAGCTCTTC. Residues: CASSLEAGSSYNEQLF.

This chain uses TRBV7-9 with TRBJ1-6, with no clear D. Trimming removed 3 bases at V and 11 bases at J, with 14 bases between. The CDR3 has 14 amino acids. Germline values: CDR1 SEHNR, CDR2 FQNEAQ (reference sequence). This CDR3 reads CASSLDSSSTPLHF. The CDR3 DNA follows: TGTGCCAGCAGCTTGGACTCCTCTTCTACACCCCTCCACTTT.

J is TRBJ1-4 and V is TRBV7-9; D is unclear. V shed 6 bases and J shed 4 bases, with 15 bases lying between them. In germline, CDR1 is SEHNR, CDR2 FQNEAQ (reference sequence). This CDR3 is built from 15 residues. CDR3 sequence (DNA): TGTGCCAGCAGTCCCCCCCTGGAGGGTAATGAAAAACTGTTTTTT. Its translation: CASSPPLEGNEKLFF.

This clonotype has at least ten counts. At one of its ends the junction is not consistent with the germline gene, which may arise from a read error. CDR3 coding DNA: TGCGCCAGCAGCTTTGGGGGGAATGAGCAGTTCTTC. Translating it yields CASSFGGNEQFF. This chain uses TRBV12-3 or TRBV12-4 with TRBJ2-1, with TRBD2 as a possible D gene (6 bases). The CDR3 has 12 amino acids.

This rearrangement joins TRBV6-5 to TRBJ2-1; TRBD1 is a possible D gene (5 bases). V shed 0 bases and J shed 10 bases, with 19 bases lying between them. The CDR3 is 16 residues long. Germline CDR1 reads MNHEY; CDR2 reads SVGAGI. The CDR3 region has the DNA TGTGCCAGCAGTTACTCCGCCAGGGTCTTAAACGGAGAGCAGTTCTTC. It is translated as CASSYSARVLNGEQFF.